This T cell receptor beta chain is drawn from a study of read filtering for tumor transcriptome and immune sequencing. Comment on this clonotype: Antigen specificity is unknown.

J gave up 0 bases and V 4 bases, and 5 bases lay outside the gene matches. This CDR3 contains 15 residues. The germline V gene has CDR1 DFQATT and CDR2 SNEGSKA (reference sequence). The library was built from around 380 ng RNA with molecular barcoded adaptors for alpha/delta and beta/gamma chains. TCRdb reprocessed the reads with MiXCR, giving one entry per CDR3 protein. The sample has 50,000 or so distinct CDR3 sequences, roughly 19% seen once. Study-level results: Dropping single-read clonotypes raised IR-seq and RNA-seq shared-clonotype correlation.

Source material: a population of CD138-negative cells sorted from bone marrow. The clonotype comes from a donor aged 40 or over with multiple myeloma. J is TRBJ2-7 and V is TRBV20-1, with 11 bases that match TRBD2. CDR3 DNA: TGCAGTGCTACCCCCGGGACTAGCGGCTCCTACGAGCAGTACTTC. It yields the protein CSATPGTSGSYEQYF.